This is a list of T cell receptor beta chains from one sample in a study of T cells after yellow fever vaccination. MiXCR was run by TCRdb on the 5' RACE reads, yielding one entry per CDR3 protein. The sample contains over 70,000 distinct CDR3 sequences, roughly 7.7% of which appear only once. The material was CD8+ T cells sorted from PBMCs, obtained on the day of the yellow fever booster vaccination. The receptor source for this set is a man aged 25-45 years who received the YFV17D yellow fever vaccine. Both conserved end residues are part of each CDR3. Each record gives: V gene, J gene, clone size, D gene, CDR3 DNA, CDR3 protein. D genes are given only for firm matches. The size field is filled for only some rows; it gives once, few, many or a size class.

TRBV7-8,TRBJ2-7,many,TRBD2,TGTGCCAGCCGCTTACTAGCGGGAGGGCCGGGAGAGCAGTACTTC,CASRLLAGGPGEQYF
TRBV12-3/TRBV12-4,TRBJ2-7,many,TRBD2,TGTGCCAGCAGGCAAAGCGGGAGCCTCTACGAGCAGTACTTC,CASRQSGSLYEQYF
TRBV7-6,TRBJ2-7,NA,NA,TGTGCCAGCAGCTCCGCCCACTACGAGCAGTACTTC,CASSSAHYEQYF
TRBV12-3/TRBV12-4,TRBJ2-7,NA,TRBD2,TGTGCCAGCAGAAGCGGGGGTCCCTCCTACGAGCAGTACTTC,CASRSGGPSYEQYF
TRBV4-2,TRBJ2-1,NA,TRBD1,TGTGCCAGCAGCTACACAGGGGGTGAGCAGTTCTTC,CASSYTGGEQFF
TRBV9,TRBJ2-1,NA,TRBD2,TGTGCCAGCAGCGTAGGGACTAGTTTAAATGAGCAGTTCTTC,CASSVGTSLNEQFF
TRBV6-1,TRBJ2-5,NA,TRBD2,TGTGCCAGCAGTGCCCTAGCGGGAGCGTCAGAGACCCAGTACTTC,CASSALAGASETQYF
TRBV6-5,TRBJ2-7,NA,NA,TGTGCCAGCAGTCCCCTTAGGCTCGGGTCCTACGAGCAGTACTTC,CASSPLRLGSYEQYF
TRBV29-1,TRBJ2-7,NA,NA,TGCAGCGTTGAAGATCCTGGAGGCGAGCAGTACTTC,CSVEDPGGEQYF
TRBV12-3/TRBV12-4,TRBJ2-6,NA,NA,TGTGCCAGCAGTTTATTTTTGGGCTCTGGGGCCAACGTCCTGACTTTC,CASSLFLGSGANVLTF
TRBV7-9,TRBJ2-1,few,NA,TGTGCCAGCAGCTTTAGCGTCAGAGAGCAGTTCTTC,CASSFSVREQFF
TRBV20-1,TRBJ2-7,few,TRBD2,TGCAGTGCTTTTCTACCTGGACTAGCGGGACCCTACGAGCAGTACTTC,CSAFLPGLAGPYEQYF
TRBV7-2,TRBJ2-2,many,TRBD2,TGTGCCAGCGATACGGGACTAGTGTCCCTGGGGGAGCTGTTTTTT,CASDTGLVSLGELFF
TRBV27,TRBJ2-3,few,NA,TGTGCCAGCAGTTCTGAATGGGAGACAGATACGCAGTATTTT,CASSSEWETDTQYF
TRBV6-5,TRBJ1-3,NA,NA,TGTGCCAGCAGGGGAGGAAACACCATATATTTT,CASRGGNTIYF
TRBV5-8,TRBJ2-7,NA,TRBD2,TGTGCCAGCAGCCCCATAGCGGGAGGGCCCTACGAGCAGTACTTC,CASSPIAGGPYEQYF
TRBV13,TRBJ1-1,NA,NA,TGTGCCAGCAGCTTGACATGGGGTGTCACTGAAGCTTTCTTT,CASSLTWGVTEAFF
TRBV6-1,TRBJ2-7,few,TRBD1,TGTGCCAGCAGTCCGGGACAGGGGGCGCGGGAGCAGTACTTC,CASSPGQGAREQYF
TRBV5-1,TRBJ2-1,few,TRBD1,TGCGCCAGCAGCTTTCCCGGGACAGAGGACTACAATGAGCAGTTCTTC,CASSFPGTEDYNEQFF
TRBV15,TRBJ2-1,few,NA,TGTGCCACCAGCAGAGAAGCCCCCGGACAGTACAATGAGCAGTTCTTC,CATSREAPGQYNEQFF
TRBV7-8,TRBJ1-5,few,TRBD1,TGTGCCAGCAGCACGGACAGGGGACATCAGCCCCAGCATTTT,CASSTDRGHQPQHF
TRBV12-3/TRBV12-4,TRBJ2-3,NA,NA,TGTGCCAGCAGTCCCTATAGCGTAAATACGCAGTATTTT,CASSPYSVNTQYF
TRBV29-1,TRBJ2-5,NA,NA,TGCAGCGTTGAGACGGGACTTTCGAATTTGGGAGAGACCCAGTACTTC,CSVETGLSNLGETQYF
TRBV15,TRBJ2-7,NA,NA,TGTGCCACCAGCAGAACAGGGATTTTTCTCCACGAGCAGTACTTC,CATSRTGIFLHEQYF
TRBV7-6,TRBJ2-7,few,NA,TGTGCCAGCAGCTCGACATTGTACGAGCAGTACTTC,CASSSTLYEQYF